This T cell receptor beta chain was captured in a study of shared clonotypes between healthy human individuals. Study conclusions and caveats: It was the non-shared clonotypes that had lower generation probabilities than clonotypes shared by all four donors. Estimated richness values were generally larger in naive subsets than in memory subsets.

The investigators split CD4+ cells into a CD45RA+ naive subset and a CD45RA-negative memory subset. Per the study methods: Filtering differed because ImmunoSEQ produced junction-only sequences that carried no quality scores. TCRdb's table, derived via immunoSEQ multiplex PCR, lists solely in-frame clones and lacks some. Clone size and V and J calls were adopted from that table, with D and trimming inferred from the DNA. This table has 600,000 to 750,000 clones, approximately 77% appearing once. A few counts support this clone. The antigen is unknown. Germline CDR1 and CDR2: MNHNS and SASEGT. CDR3 length: 16 amino acids. V shed 5 bases and J 3 bases; nucleotides not matched to a gene: 11.

The clonotype was recovered from a woman in her twenties or thirties in good health. This chain connects TRBV6-1 to TRBJ2-3, with 7 bases lining up with TRBD2. Sample: memory CD4+ T cells sorted from blood. Subset of the sample: CD45RA-negative fraction. The CDR3 bases are TGTGCCAGCAGTCAAGGGGCGGGAGTTGGAACAGATACGCAGTATTTT. Encoded protein: CASSQGAGVGTDTQYF.